The source of this T cell receptor (beta chain) is a study of blood T cell repertoires in COVID-19. Study processing details: Reference gene primer amplification gave nucleated cell count estimates. Generated by immunoSEQ multiplex PCR, the TCRdb table keeps only in-frame clones and is missing some. The D gene and trimming were derived from the DNA, and the V and J assignments and clone size from that table. There are some 300,000 clones in the sample; more than 75% occur only once, and approximately 2% lies in the top ten. The CDR3 has 20 residues. Trimming removed 2 bases at V and 0 bases at J, with 25 bases between. Germline lookup yields CDR1 MGHRA and CDR2 YSYEKL. The study recruited people aged 18 to 89 years across around 24 US areas.

This rearrangement joins TRBV4-1 to TRBJ2-5; perhaps TRBD2 as D (6 bases). Specimen: PBMCs or T cells enriched from blood (not recorded which). The sequence derives from a woman in her sixties in a cohort exposed to, infected with or recovered from COVID-19 (not recorded which). DNA for the CDR3: TGCGCCAGCAGCCAATTTCCCCTCCGGCCGGTCCAGCGGGACCAAGAGACCCAGTACTTC. Protein: CASSQFPLRPVQRDQETQYF.